The 22 T cell receptor beta chains below come from one sample, sequenced in a study of cytomegalovirus exposure and HLA in healthy donors. The PCR was carried out with 60 Vbeta primers and 13 Jbeta primers. This table comes from immunoSEQ multiplex PCR, and its TCRdb copy is limited to in-frame clones, with some not included. The sample holds approximately 110,000 clones, under 85% seen once. Sequences were obtained from PBMCs. The receptors stem from a middle-aged man in good health and CMV-seronegative.

The rearrangement links TRBV9 to TRBJ1-1; tentative D call: TRBD1 (5 bases). Per the germline V gene, CDR1 is SGDLS and CDR2 is YYNGEE. The V and J ends lost 0 bases and 3 bases respectively, with 12 bases between them. The CDR3 contains 15 residues. CDR3 DNA sequence: TGTGCCAGCAGCGTAGGGGGCTCGGGGGACACTGAAGCTTTCTTT. It is translated as CASSVGGSGDTEAFF.

The sample holds a few counts of this clone. This chain joins TRBV7-6 and TRBJ1-1; maybe TRBD1 (6 bases). In germline, CDR1 is SGHVS, CDR2 FNYEAQ. The V and J ends lost 7 bases and 2 bases respectively, with 17 bases between them. The CDR3 sequence is 15 residues long. The DNA of the CDR3 is TGTGCCAGCATCCCGCGCGCAGGGGCTAACACTGAAGCTTTCTTT. This codes for CASIPRAGANTEAFF.

The rearrangement joins TRBV28 to TRBJ2-3, with D possibly TRBD2 on 7 matching bases. CDR3 length: 16 amino acids. From germline, CDR1 is MDHEN and CDR2 SYDVKM. Trimming stripped 5 bases from V and 4 bases from J, with 19 bases between. The CDR3 spells CASSIARGGGADTQYF. CDR3 DNA sequence: TGTGCCAGCAGTATCGCAAGGGGGGGCGGAGCAGATACGCAGTATTTT.

A note on this clone: The sample carries other DNA sequences with the same CDR3. This chain connects TRBV6-5 to TRBJ1-6; TRBD1 matches 7 bases. The ends lost 5 bases at V and 4 bases at J; junction bases unmatched: 2. Germline CDR1 is MNHEY and CDR2 is SVGAGI. This CDR3 spans 14 amino acids. In nucleotides, the CDR3 is TGTGCCAGCAGTCCGGGACAGTATAATTCACCCCTCCACTTT. Residues: CASSPGQYNSPLHF.

This clone was found once. V and J are TRBV7-2 and TRBJ1-1; D not resolved. This CDR3 has 14 amino acids. Germline values: CDR1 SGHTA, CDR2 FQGNSA. Trimming took 1 base from V and 1 from J, leaving 7 bases between them. The CDR3 sequence is CASSLVSGNTEAFF. The CDR3 DNA is TGTGCCAGCAGCTTAGTATCCGGGAACACTGAAGCTTTCTTT.

This rearrangement joins TRBV12-5 to TRBJ2-7; 10 positions agree with TRBD1. The germline V gene has CDR1 LGHNT and CDR2 FRNRAP. The CDR3 spans 15 residues. Trimming cost V 4 bases and J 3 bases; bases outside gene matches: 6. The CDR3 region is CASGSRQGAFYEQYF. CDR3 DNA sequence: TGTGCTAGTGGTTCGCGACAGGGGGCCTTCTACGAGCAGTACTTC.

The CDR3 is CASSLRAFGNNEQFF. The CDR3 coding sequence is TGTGCCAGCAGTTTAAGAGCCTTCGGTAACAATGAGCAGTTCTTC. V gene TRBV27 combines with J gene TRBJ2-1; D uncertain. The germline V and J ends were trimmed by 2 bases and 5 bases, with 13 bases remaining between them. The CDR3 loop spans 15 amino acids. In germline, CDR1 is MNHEY, CDR2 SMNVEV (reference sequence).

The rearrangement uses TRBV7-9 and TRBJ2-3, with 11 bases that match TRBD2. After removal of 5 bases from V and 5 bases from J, the junction contained 9 bases not matched to a gene. The germline CDR1 and CDR2 sequences are SEHNR and FQNEAQ (reference sequence). The CDR3 extends over 16 amino acids. The CDR3 region is CASSPLAGGPQDTQYF. In nucleotides, the CDR3 is TGTGCCAGCAGCCCCTTAGCGGGAGGGCCTCAAGATACGCAGTATTTT. The whole variable domain, remainder taken from reference TRBV7-9 and TRBJ2-3, is DTGVSQNPRHKITKRGQNVTFRCDPISEHNRLYWYRQTLGQGPEFLTYFQNEAQLEKSRLLSDRFSAERPKGSFSTLEIQRTEQGDSAMYLCASSPLAGGPQDTQYFGPGTRLTVL.

The chain recombines TRBV18 with TRBJ2-1, with a tentative D call TRBD2 (5 bases). The CDR3 has 13 residues. The germline V and J ends were trimmed by 5 bases and 5 bases, with 10 bases remaining between them. Per the germline V gene, CDR1 is KGHSH and CDR2 is LQKENI. CDR3 nucleotide sequence: TGTGCCAGCTCAAGCGGACCCAACAATGAGCAGTTCTTC. The encoded protein is CASSSGPNNEQFF.

This clone has a handful of counts. The chain links TRBV7-8 to TRBJ1-2; 9 bases line up with TRBD1. The junction had 12 bases not matched to a gene; V was cut back by 6 bases and J by 7 bases. Per the germline V gene, CDR1 is SGHVS and CDR2 is FQNEAQ. The length of the CDR3 is 15 residues. The chain's CDR3 is CASSPETGGSGGYTF. In nucleotides, the CDR3 is TGTGCCAGCAGTCCTGAAACAGGGGGCTCTGGTGGCTACACCTTC.

This clone was observed a single time. The chain couples TRBV6-1 to TRBJ1-1, with TRBD1 matching 10 bases. The ends lost 5 bases at V and 4 bases at J; junction bases unmatched: 10. The CDR3 contains 16 residues. The V gene's germline CDR1 is MNHNS and CDR2 SASEGT. In DNA, the CDR3 is TGTGCCAGCAGTCAAGACAGGGGGCTTAGTATCACTGAAGCTTTCTTT. Its protein product is CASSQDRGLSITEAFF.

V is TRBV30 and J is TRBJ2-7; a weak D match, TRBD1 (5 bases). The CDR3 consists of 14 residues. Trimming cost V 2 bases and J 3 bases, with 14 bases left between them. Per germline, CDR1 GTSNPN and CDR2 SVGIG (reference sequence). As DNA, the CDR3 is TGTGCCTGGAGTCCCCACAGGACAAGCTACGAGCAGTACTTC. It yields the protein CAWSPHRTSYEQYF.

V is TRBV12-5 and J is TRBJ1-5; D perhaps matches TRBD1 (5 bases). The CDR3 is 12 amino acids. The V end lost 7 bases, the J end lost 4 bases, and 8 bases lay between the germline ends. Germline loops: CDR1 LGHNT, CDR2 FRNRAP. This CDR3 is CASAGGNQPQHF. The CDR3 nucleotides read TGTGCTAGTGCTGGGGGGAATCAGCCCCAGCATTTT.

The V gene is TRBV30, the J gene TRBJ2-4; D not resolved. V was shortened by 1 base and J by 6 bases, with 4 bases between the two germline ends. CDR1 is GTSNPN and CDR2 is SVGIG in the germline V gene (reference sequence). This CDR3 has 11 residues. The CDR3 nucleotides read TGTGCCTGGAGTGGGAGAAACATTCAGTACTTC. This gives the protein CAWSGRNIQYF. The variable domain in full, with the rest retrieved from reference TRBV30 and TRBJ2-4, is SQTIHQWPATLVQPVGSPLSLECTVEGTSNPNLYWYRQAAGRGLQLLFYSVGIGQISSEVPQNLSASRPQDRQFILSSKKLLLSDSGFYLCAWSGRNIQYFGAGTRLSVL.

This chain joins TRBV27 and TRBJ2-1; perhaps TRBD2 as D (6 bases). Trimming took off 2 bases at V and 4 bases at J, with 12 bases between the two ends. The CDR3 has 15 amino acids. Germline lookup yields CDR1 MNHEY and CDR2 SMNVEV (reference sequence). CDR3 region: CASSLGGNNYNEQFF. DNA of the CDR3: TGTGCCAGCAGTTTAGGGGGGAATAATTACAATGAGCAGTTCTTC.

CDR3 nucleotide sequence: TGTGCCAGCAGCAAGAGCGGGAGGGCGGTGGATACGCAGTATTTT. Translation: CASSKSGRAVDTQYF. The chain uses TRBV14 and TRBJ2-3; 10 bases are shared with TRBD2. Per germline, CDR1 SGHDN and CDR2 FVKESK. This CDR3 has 15 residues. V lost 5 bases, J lost 6 bases, and 8 bases stayed unmatched.

This chain connects TRBV28 to TRBJ2-1; D gene uncertain. Germline values: CDR1 MDHEN, CDR2 SYDVKM. The V and J ends lost 7 bases and 9 bases respectively, with 25 bases between them. This CDR3 spans 16 amino acids. The CDR3 bases are TGTGCCAGCACCTCGAGGCGGCGACCCCGTGCTGTTGAGCAGTTCTTC. Protein sequence: CASTSRRRPRAVEQFF.

The gene calls are TRBV7-2 and TRBJ1-1; TRBD1 agrees at 7 bases. The CDR3 spans 16 residues. V lost 4 bases and J lost 1; bases outside the gene matches: 9. CDR1 and CDR2 from the germline V gene are SGHTA and FQGNSA. DNA for the CDR3: TGTGCCAGCAGCTCTTTGGGAAACAGGGGGAACACTGAAGCTTTCTTT. Protein: CASSSLGNRGNTEAFF.

This clone was seen only once. The chain is built from TRBV4-3 and TRBJ1-2; tentative D call: TRBD1 (5 bases). From germline, CDR1 is LGHNA and CDR2 YSLEER. This CDR3 region has 16 residues. V lost 0 bases and J lost 0, with 11 bases in between. CDR3 nucleotides: TGCGCCAGCAGCCAAGATAAGCCAGGGCCTAACTATGGCTACACCTTC. Amino acids: CASSQDKPGPNYGYTF.

The V and J genes are TRBV6-1 and TRBJ2-4; TRBD2 agrees at 7 bases. CDR3 size: 11 residues. The V and J ends lost 10 bases and 9 bases, in that order; junction bases with no gene match: 6. Germline CDR1 MNHNS, CDR2 SASEGT. Here the CDR3 reads CAITGTTIQYF. CDR3 sequence (DNA): TGTGCCATTACCGGGACTACCATTCAGTACTTC.

The V call is TRBV19, the J call TRBJ2-7, with 8 bases aligning to TRBD2. V trimming: 6 bases; J trimming: 2 bases; junction bases outside the gene matches: 6. Germline CDR1 and CDR2: LNHDA and SQIVND (reference sequence). The CDR3 extends over 14 amino acids. This CDR3 is CASRRSSGPYEQYF. The DNA for the CDR3 is TGTGCCAGTAGGAGGTCTAGCGGGCCCTACGAGCAGTACTTC. The full variable domain, completed using reference TRBV19 and TRBJ2-7, is DGGITQSPKYLFRKEGQNVTLSCEQNLNHDAMYWYRQDPGQGLRLIYYSQIVNDFQKGDIAEGYSVSREKKESFPLTVTSAQKNPTAFYLCASRRSSGPYEQYFGPGTRLTVT.

The rearrangement uses TRBV10-1 and TRBJ2-1; D gene uncertain. Looked up from germline, CDR1 is WNHNN and CDR2 is SYGVQD (reference sequence). The CDR3 has 15 amino acids. Between the trimmed V and J ends, which lost 3 bases and 5 bases, there was a span of 14 bases. CDR3 DNA: TGCGCCAGCAGTGATCCGATCTCGGTAAACAATGAGCAGTTCTTC. This gives the protein CASSDPISVNNEQFF.